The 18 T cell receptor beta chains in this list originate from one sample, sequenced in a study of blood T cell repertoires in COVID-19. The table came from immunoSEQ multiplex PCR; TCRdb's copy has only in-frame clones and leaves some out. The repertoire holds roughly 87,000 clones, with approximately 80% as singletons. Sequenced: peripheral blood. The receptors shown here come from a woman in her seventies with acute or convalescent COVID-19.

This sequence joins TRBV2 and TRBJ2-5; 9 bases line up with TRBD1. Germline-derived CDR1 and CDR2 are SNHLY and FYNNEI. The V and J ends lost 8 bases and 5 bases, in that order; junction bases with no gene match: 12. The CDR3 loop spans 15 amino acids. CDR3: CASLGQGLAGETQYF. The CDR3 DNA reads TGTGCCAGCTTGGGACAGGGTCTGGCCGGCGAGACCCAGTACTTC.

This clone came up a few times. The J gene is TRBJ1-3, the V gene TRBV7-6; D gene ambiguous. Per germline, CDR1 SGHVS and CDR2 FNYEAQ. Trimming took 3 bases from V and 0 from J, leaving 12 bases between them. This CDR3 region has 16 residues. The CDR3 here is CASSLQAPNSGNTIYF. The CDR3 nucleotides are TGTGCCAGCAGCTTGCAGGCTCCTAACTCTGGAAACACCATATATTTT.

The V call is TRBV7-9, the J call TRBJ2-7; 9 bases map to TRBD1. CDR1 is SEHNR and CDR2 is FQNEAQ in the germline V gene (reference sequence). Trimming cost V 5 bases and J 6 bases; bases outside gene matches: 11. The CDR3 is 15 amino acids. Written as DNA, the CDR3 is TGTGCCAGCAGCCTTTGGGACAGGGAATCGGGCGAGCAGTACTTC. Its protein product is CASSLWDRESGEQYF.

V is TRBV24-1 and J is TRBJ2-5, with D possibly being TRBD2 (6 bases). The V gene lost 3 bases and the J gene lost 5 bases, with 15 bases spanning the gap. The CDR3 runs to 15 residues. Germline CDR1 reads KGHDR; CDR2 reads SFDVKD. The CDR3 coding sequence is TGTGCCACCAGTGATGCGCAGGGTGCGGGGGAGACCCAGTACTTC. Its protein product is CATSDAQGAGETQYF.

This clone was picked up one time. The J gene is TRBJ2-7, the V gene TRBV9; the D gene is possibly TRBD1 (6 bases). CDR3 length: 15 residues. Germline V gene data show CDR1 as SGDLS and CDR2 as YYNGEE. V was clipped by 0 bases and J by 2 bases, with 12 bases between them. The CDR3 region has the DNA TGTGCCAGCAGCGTAGCTGTAGGGGGAACCTACGAGCAGTACTTC. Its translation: CASSVAVGGTYEQYF.

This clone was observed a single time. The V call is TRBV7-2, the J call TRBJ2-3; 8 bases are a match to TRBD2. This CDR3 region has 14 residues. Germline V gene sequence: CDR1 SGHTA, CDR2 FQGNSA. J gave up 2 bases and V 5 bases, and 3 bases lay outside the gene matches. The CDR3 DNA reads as TGTGCCAGCAGCCAGCGGGGGCCCACAGATACGCAGTATTTT. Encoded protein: CASSQRGPTDTQYF.

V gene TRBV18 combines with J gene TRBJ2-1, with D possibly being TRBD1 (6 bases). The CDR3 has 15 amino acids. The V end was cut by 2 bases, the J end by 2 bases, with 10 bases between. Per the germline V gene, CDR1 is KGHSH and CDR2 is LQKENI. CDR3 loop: CASSPKGDTYNEQFF. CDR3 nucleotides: TGTGCCAGCTCACCAAAGGGGGACACCTACAATGAGCAGTTCTTC.

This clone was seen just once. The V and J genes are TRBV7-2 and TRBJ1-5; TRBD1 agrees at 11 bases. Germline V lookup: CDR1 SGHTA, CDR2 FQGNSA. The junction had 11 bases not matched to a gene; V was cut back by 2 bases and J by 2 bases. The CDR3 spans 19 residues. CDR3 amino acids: CASSLRGTGGNFGNQPQHF. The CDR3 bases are TGTGCCAGCAGCTTACGAGGGACAGGGGGGAACTTTGGCAATCAGCCCCAGCATTTT.

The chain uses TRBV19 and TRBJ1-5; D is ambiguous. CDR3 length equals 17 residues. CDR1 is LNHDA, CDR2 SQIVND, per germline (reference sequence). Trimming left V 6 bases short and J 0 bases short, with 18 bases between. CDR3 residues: CASRKLAGSGSNQPQHF. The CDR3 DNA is TGTGCCAGTAGAAAACTCGCAGGTTCAGGTAGCAATCAGCCCCAGCATTTT.

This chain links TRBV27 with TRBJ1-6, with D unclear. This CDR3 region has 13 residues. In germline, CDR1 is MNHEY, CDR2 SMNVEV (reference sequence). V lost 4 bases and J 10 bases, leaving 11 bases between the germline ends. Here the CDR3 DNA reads TGTGCCAGCAGTTCACCCGGGAACTCACCCCTCCACTTT. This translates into CASSSPGNSPLHF.

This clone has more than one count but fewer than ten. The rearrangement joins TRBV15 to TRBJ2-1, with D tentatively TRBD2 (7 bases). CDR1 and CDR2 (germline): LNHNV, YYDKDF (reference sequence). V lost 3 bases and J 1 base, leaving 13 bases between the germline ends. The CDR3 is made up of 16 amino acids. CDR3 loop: CATSSLGGRSYNEQFF. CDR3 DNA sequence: TGTGCCACCAGCAGCCTGGGGGGGCGTTCCTACAATGAGCAGTTCTTC.

CDR3 amino acids: CASSIGGLGNQPQHF. CDR3 nucleotide sequence: TGTGCCAGTAGTATAGGAGGATTAGGCAATCAGCCCCAGCATTTT. This chain uses TRBV19 with TRBJ1-5; no reliable D call. Trimming pared 1 base from V and 2 bases from J, leaving 9 bases between. This CDR3 is built from 15 residues. The germline V gene has CDR1 LNHDA and CDR2 SQIVND (reference sequence).

CDR3 loop: CASSVASGLAYNEQFF. The CDR3 DNA sequence: TGTGCCAGCAGCGTAGCCTCGGGACTAGCATACAATGAGCAGTTCTTC. This chain connects TRBV9 to TRBJ2-1; 9 nucleotides align to TRBD2. V trimming: 0 bases; J trimming: 4 bases; junction bases outside the gene matches: 5. Germline assignment: CDR1 SGDLS and CDR2 YYNGEE. The CDR3 sequence is 16 residues long.

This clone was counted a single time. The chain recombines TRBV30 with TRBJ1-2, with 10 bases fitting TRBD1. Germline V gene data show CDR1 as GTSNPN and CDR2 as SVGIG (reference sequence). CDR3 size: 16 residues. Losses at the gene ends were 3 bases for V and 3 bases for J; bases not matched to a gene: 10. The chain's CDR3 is CAWRLYRDRGHYGYTF. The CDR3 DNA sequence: TGTGCCTGGAGACTCTACCGGGACAGGGGCCACTATGGCTACACCTTC.

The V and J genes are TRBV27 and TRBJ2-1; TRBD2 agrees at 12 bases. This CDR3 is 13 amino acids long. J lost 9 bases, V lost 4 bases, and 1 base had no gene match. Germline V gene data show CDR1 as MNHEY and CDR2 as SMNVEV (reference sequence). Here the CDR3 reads CASSWGLAGEQFF. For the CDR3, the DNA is TGTGCCAGCAGTTGGGGACTAGCGGGTGAGCAGTTCTTC.

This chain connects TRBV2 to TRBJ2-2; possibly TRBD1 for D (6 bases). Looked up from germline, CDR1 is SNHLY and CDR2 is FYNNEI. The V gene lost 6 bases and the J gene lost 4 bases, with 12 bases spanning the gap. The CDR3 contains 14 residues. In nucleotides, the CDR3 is TGTGCCAGCAGCGCACAGGGTATCACCGGGGAGCTGTTTTTT. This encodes CASSAQGITGELFF. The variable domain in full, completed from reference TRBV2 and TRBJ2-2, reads EPEVTQTPSHQVTQMGQEVILRCVPISNHLYFYWYRQILGQKVEFLVSFYNNEISEKSEIFDDQFSVERPDGSNFTLKIRSTKLEDSAMYFCASSAQGITGELFFGEGSRLTVL.

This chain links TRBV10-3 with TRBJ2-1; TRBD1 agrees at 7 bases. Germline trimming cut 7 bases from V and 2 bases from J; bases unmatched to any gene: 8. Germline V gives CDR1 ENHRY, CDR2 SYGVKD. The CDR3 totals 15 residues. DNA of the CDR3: TGTGCCATCAAGGAGACAGGGCTCACCTACAATGAGCAGTTCTTC. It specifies CAIKETGLTYNEQFF.

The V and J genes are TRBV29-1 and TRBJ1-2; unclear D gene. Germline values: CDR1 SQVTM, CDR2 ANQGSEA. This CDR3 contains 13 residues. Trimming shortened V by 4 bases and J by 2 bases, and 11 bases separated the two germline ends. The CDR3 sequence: CSVGIDLNYGYTF. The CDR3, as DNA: TGCAGCGTTGGAATAGACTTAAACTATGGCTACACCTTC.